These 10 T cell receptor beta chains originate from one sample sequenced in a study of blood T cell repertoires in COVID-19. Assay: immunoSEQ multiplex PCR; the TCRdb copy retains only in-frame clones and omits some. The repertoire consists of 100,000 to 150,000 clones, with over 75% occurring once and the leading ten covering approximately 6.6%. Sequenced material: peripheral blood. Receptors were obtained from a man at least 80 years old with active or convalescent COVID-19.

The rearrangement joins TRBV30 to TRBJ1-6; TRBD1 is a possible D gene (6 bases). The CDR3 covers 14 residues. Trimming stripped 4 bases from V and 5 bases from J, with 12 bases between. Germline V gene lookup returns CDR1 GTSNPN and CDR2 SVGIG (reference sequence). The CDR3 spells CAWTQGTDNSPLHF. CDR3 sequence (DNA): TGTGCCTGGACACAGGGTACGGATAATTCACCCCTCCACTTT.

V usage is TRBV3-1 (or the pseudogene TRBV3-2) and J usage is TRBJ1-4; 10 bases agree with TRBD1. Germline-derived CDR1 and CDR2 are LGHDT and YNNKEL (reference sequence). This CDR3 has 14 residues. V was pared by 5 bases and J by 8 bases, with 5 bases of the junction left unmatched. CDR3 amino acids: CASSTTGGAEKLFF. The DNA of the CDR3 is TGTGCCAGCAGCACGACAGGGGGCGCGGAAAAACTGTTTTTT.

The rearrangement links TRBV29-1 to TRBJ1-1; D is unclear. V was cut by 6 bases and J by 1 base, with 21 bases left in between. The CDR3 runs 16 residues. Germline V gene sequence: CDR1 SQVTM, CDR2 ANQGSEA. The CDR3 loop reads CSVMQRAPEGNTEAFF. As DNA, the CDR3 is TGCAGCGTCATGCAAAGGGCCCCGGAGGGGAACACTGAAGCTTTCTTT.

The CDR3 DNA sequence: TGCAGCGCACAACTAGGGACAGGGACCGGGGAGCTGTTTTTT. This sequence encodes CSAQLGTGTGELFF. The gene calls are TRBV29-1 and TRBJ2-2, with 9 positions matching TRBD1. The CDR3 length is 14 residues. CDR1 and CDR2 (germline): SQVTM, ANQGSEA. V was pared by 7 bases and J by 5 bases, with 8 bases of the junction left unmatched.

In regard to this clone: This sample also contains other DNA sequences that code for the same CDR3. The rearrangement links TRBV6-2 or TRBV6-3 to TRBJ2-3; TRBD2 aligns across 10 bases. The junction had 3 bases not matched to a gene; V was cut back by 0 bases and J by 6 bases. This CDR3 contains 15 residues. Germline V gene lookup returns CDR1 MNHEY and CDR2 SVGEGT. The CDR3: CASSYSLAGADTQYF. CDR3 nucleotide sequence: TGTGCCAGCAGTTACTCCCTAGCGGGAGCGGATACGCAGTATTTT.

V usage is TRBV28 and J usage is TRBJ2-1; D gene ambiguous. V shed 8 bases and J shed 3 bases, with 5 bases lying between them. The CDR3 runs to 11 residues. Germline assignment: CDR1 MDHEN and CDR2 SYDVKM. The DNA of the CDR3 is TGTGCCAGCGAGAGCTACAATGAGCAGTTCTTC. Its protein is CASESYNEQFF. Complete variable domain (other parts from reference TRBV28 and TRBJ2-1): DVKVTQSSRYLVKRTGEKVFLECVQDMDHENMFWYRQDPGLGLRLIYFSYDVKMKEKGDIPEGYSVSREKKERFSLILESASTNQTSMYLCASESYNEQFFGPGTRLTVL.

This clone has only one observation. The genes are TRBV10-3 and TRBJ2-5; 13 positions agree with TRBD2. CDR1 is ENHRY and CDR2 is SYGVKD in the germline V gene. This CDR3 is 14 amino acids long. V was clipped by 2 bases and J by 9 bases; unmatched bases: 3. This CDR3 reads CAISEGLAGEAQYF. The DNA of the CDR3 is TGTGCCATCAGTGAGGGACTAGCGGGAGAAGCCCAGTACTTC.

This clone was detected a few times. The rearrangement joins TRBV7-2 to TRBJ1-3; 8 nucleotides align to TRBD1. This CDR3 region has 15 residues. The V and J ends lost 3 bases and 2 bases, in that order; junction bases with no gene match: 3. Looked up from germline, CDR1 is SGHTA and CDR2 is FQGNSA. The CDR3 sequence is CASSFRGQAGNTIYF. DNA of the CDR3: TGTGCCAGCAGCTTCAGGGGGCAGGCTGGAAACACCATATATTTT.

This chain connects TRBV19 to TRBJ2-5; 10 bases are a match to TRBD2. Germline V lookup: CDR1 LNHDA, CDR2 SQIVND (reference sequence). Losses at the gene ends were 10 bases for V and 4 bases for J; bases not matched to a gene: 9. The CDR3 is 14 residues long. CDR3 bases: TGTGCCACAGGTGAAGGGACTAGCGCAGAGACCCAGTACTTC. Its translation is CATGEGTSAETQYF.

The rearrangement joins TRBV19 to TRBJ2-2; possible D gene TRBD1, 6 bases. Germline-derived CDR1 and CDR2 are LNHDA and SQIVND (reference sequence). The CDR3 has 18 residues. Deletions cut 3 bases from V and 1 base from J, with 18 bases between. DNA of the CDR3: TGTGCCAGTAGTATGAGGGGGACACCCACAAGGAACACCGGGGAGCTGTTTTTT. Residues: CASSMRGTPTRNTGELFF.